The clone carrying this TCR beta chain has just one count. The antigen remains undetermined. The sample comes from a study of CD8+CD57+ T cells in acquired aplastic anemia. Genomic DNA acted as the template from which TCR beta VDJ combination and CDR3 sequence profiling were carried out. TCRdb re-derived calls from the reads in MiXCR, one entry per CDR3 protein. This sample has approximately 98,000 distinct CDR3 sequences, with 51% found just once. Per germline, CDR1 LNHDA and CDR2 SQIVND (reference sequence). The CDR3 length is 11 residues. Study-level results: Patients and controls shared roughly 31 CD8+ CDR3 sequences, highly expressed in patients.

V and J are TRBV19 and TRBJ1-4; the D gene is possibly TRBD1 (6 bases). Sequencing was done on a sample of sorted CD4+, CD8+, or CD8+CD57+ T cells (not recorded which) from PBMCs. This clonotype was sampled from a human donor in good health, serving as a control. This CDR3 is CASGEDEKLFF. The CDR3 DNA is TGTGCTTCAGGGGAGGATGAAAAACTGTTTTTT.